One and the same sample provided the 19 T cell receptor beta chains below, sequenced in a study of shared clonotypes between healthy human individuals. Data came from immunoSEQ multiplex PCR; TCRdb stores just in-frame clones and leaves some out. The sample holds about 1 million clones, roughly 80% seen once. Sequencing was carried out using memory CD4+ T cells sorted from blood. Subset: CD45RA-negative fraction. The source of these receptors is a man between 18 and 29 years old in good health.

The V call is TRBV6-5, the J call TRBJ2-3, with a weak D call TRBD1 (6 bases). Trimming removed 0 bases at V and 6 bases at J, with 13 bases between. Germline CDR1 MNHEY, CDR2 SVGAGI. The CDR3 has 15 residues. The CDR3, as DNA: TGTGCCAGCAGTTACTCGAACCAGGGGAGCGATACGCAGTATTTT. This gives the protein CASSYSNQGSDTQYF.

Here the CDR3 reads CASNTVYETSGFDEQFF. For the CDR3, the DNA is TGTGCCAGCAATACAGTTTATGAGACTAGCGGTTTCGATGAGCAGTTCTTC. The chain carries TRBV28 and TRBJ2-1, with 9 bases aligning to TRBD2. Germline V lookup: CDR1 MDHEN, CDR2 SYDVKM. V was pared by 7 bases and J by 8 bases, with 18 bases of the junction left unmatched. CDR3 length equals 17 residues.

J is TRBJ2-1 and V is TRBV7-2, with 14 bases identical to TRBD2. Germline-derived CDR1 and CDR2 are SGHTA and FQGNSA. V lost 10 bases and J lost 3; bases outside the gene matches: 5. This CDR3 is 15 amino acids long. This chain's CDR3 is CATRLAGGSYNEQFF. The CDR3 DNA sequence: TGTGCCACCAGACTAGCGGGAGGGAGCTACAATGAGCAGTTCTTC.

The rearrangement joins TRBV10-3 to TRBJ1-1; a possible D gene is TRBD1 (5 bases). V dropped 4 bases and J dropped 3 bases, with 6 bases sitting between them. The CDR3 is 12 residues long. From germline, CDR1 is ENHRY and CDR2 SYGVKD. As DNA, the CDR3 is TGTGCCATCAGTGGAGGGGACACTGAAGCTTTCTTT. This encodes CAISGGDTEAFF.

The V call is TRBV5-1, the J call TRBJ2-5; 7 nucleotides match TRBD2. The junction had 8 bases not matched to a gene; V was cut back by 0 bases and J by 3 bases. The germline V gene encodes CDR1 SGHRS and CDR2 YFSETQ. CDR3 size: 16 residues. The CDR3, as DNA: TGCGCCAGCAGCTTGGGAAGCGGGAAGGGCAAAGAGACCCAGTACTTC. Residues: CASSLGSGKGKETQYF.

V gene TRBV7-2 combines with J gene TRBJ1-5; TRBD1 might be the D (5 bases). CDR1 SGHTA and CDR2 FQGNSA come from the germline V gene. The CDR3 runs to 16 residues. The V and J ends lost 1 base and 4 bases respectively, with 14 bases between them. CDR3 loop: CASSLGQGGGNQPQHF. The CDR3 DNA reads as TGTGCCAGCAGCTTAGGGCAGGGAGGAGGGAATCAGCCCCAGCATTTT. The variable domain in full, with the rest retrieved from reference TRBV7-2 and TRBJ1-5, is GAGVSQSPSNKVTEKGKDVELRCDPISGHTALYWYRQSLGQGLEFLIYFQGNSAPDKSGLPSDRFSAERTGGSVSTLTIQRTQQEDSAVYLCASSLGQGGGNQPQHFGDGTRLSIL.

This rearrangement joins TRBV6-4 to TRBJ1-3; D not resolved. The length of the CDR3 is 16 residues. V gave up 7 bases and J gave up 0 bases, with 16 bases separating them. Germline V CDR1 and CDR2: MRHNA, SNTAGT. The CDR3 coding sequence is TGTGCCAGCAACACTGGTGCAGGAGCCTCTGGAAACACCATATATTTT. It encodes CASNTGAGASGNTIYF.

Worth noting for this clone: A junction end diverges from the germline sequence, so it may reflect a read error. The rearrangement joins TRBV6-6 to TRBJ2-5, with D possibly matching TRBD1 (5 bases). This CDR3 is built from 15 residues. CDR1 is MNHNY, CDR2 SVGAGI, per germline (reference sequence). CDR3 residues: CAISDGASSQETQYF. In DNA form, the CDR3 reads TGTGCCATCAGTGATGGGGCCTCCAGCCAAGAGACCCAGTACTTC.

V gene TRBV6-5 combines with J gene TRBJ1-1; 7 bases fit TRBD1. V dropped 4 bases and J dropped 0; count of bases not matched to a gene: 5. Looked up from germline, CDR1 is MNHEY and CDR2 is SVGAGI. This CDR3 is built from 15 residues. CDR3 bases: TGTGCCAGCAGTTTGTACAGGGGAATGAACACTGAAGCTTTCTTT. Translation gives CASSLYRGMNTEAFF.

This clone was counted only a few times. V usage is TRBV19 and J usage is TRBJ2-1, with 7 bases aligning to TRBD2. This CDR3 contains 15 residues. Germline V CDR1 and CDR2: LNHDA, SQIVND (reference sequence). V shed 7 bases and J 5 bases; nucleotides not matched to a gene: 11. This chain's CDR3 is CASTTVQRDHNEQFF. The CDR3 DNA is TGTGCCAGTACGACTGTCCAGCGGGACCACAATGAGCAGTTCTTC.

The chain combines TRBV18 with TRBJ2-7; 8 nucleotides line up with TRBD1. Germline loops: CDR1 KGHSH, CDR2 LQKENI. Trimming took 5 bases from V and 5 from J; bases not matched to a gene: 8. The CDR3 sequence is 14 residues long. The CDR3 DNA is TGTGCCAGCTCAGTCGGACAGGGTAACAACGAGCAGTACTTC. This gives the protein CASSVGQGNNEQYF.

The chain recombines TRBV18 with TRBJ1-2; TRBD1 agrees at 9 bases. The CDR3 sequence is 19 residues long. The V segment lost 3 bases and the J segment 4 bases; nucleotides outside the gene matches: 18. Germline loops: CDR1 KGHSH, CDR2 LQKENI. This CDR3 reads CASSPLQGFFGTGPYGYTF. Here the CDR3 DNA reads TGTGCCAGCTCACCCCTACAAGGATTCTTCGGGACAGGGCCCTATGGCTACACCTTC.

The chain carries TRBV30 and TRBJ1-5; D possibly corresponds to TRBD1 (5 bases). V shed 0 bases and J shed 5 bases, with 11 bases lying between them. This CDR3 has 14 amino acids. Per the germline V gene, CDR1 is GTSNPN and CDR2 is SVGIG (reference sequence). CDR3 residues: CAWSVLSQDQPQHF. CDR3 DNA: TGTGCCTGGAGTGTACTCTCACAGGATCAGCCCCAGCATTTT.

The chain combines TRBV5-1 with TRBJ1-1, with D unresolved. Trimming removed 0 bases from V and 8 bases from J, with 11 bases in between. The CDR3 covers 13 residues. Germline CDR1 and CDR2: SGHRS and YFSETQ. Here the CDR3 DNA reads TGCGCCAGCAGCTTGGGGTGGGCAGCAGAAGCTTTCTTT. Amino acids: CASSLGWAAEAFF.

This chain links TRBV11-3 with TRBJ2-3, with 7 positions matching TRBD2. The V gene's germline CDR1 is SGHNT and CDR2 YENEEA. With V trimmed by 5 bases and J by 2 bases, 4 bases remained unmatched. This CDR3 region has 14 residues. In nucleotides, the CDR3 is TGTGCCAGCAGCATCAGCGGGACCACAGATACGCAGTATTTT. Amino acids: CASSISGTTDTQYF.

The chain is built from TRBV6-5 and TRBJ1-6, with unresolved D. CDR1 and CDR2 (germline): MNHEY, SVGAGI. Trimming removed 7 bases from V and 7 bases from J, with 14 bases in between. The CDR3 runs to 14 residues. The CDR3 nucleotides read TGTGCCAGCACCCCGGGTATACACAATTCACCCCTCCACTTT. This codes for CASTPGIHNSPLHF.

This clone has more than one count but fewer than ten. The V call is TRBV7-9, the J call TRBJ1-1; D gene uncertain. In germline, CDR1 is SEHNR, CDR2 FQNEAQ (reference sequence). Trimming shortened V by 3 bases and J by 3 bases, and 17 bases separated the two germline ends. This CDR3 is 16 amino acids long. CDR3 DNA: TGTGCCAGCAGCTTGACGGTATGGACCTCAGACACTGAAGCTTTCTTT. Its translation: CASSLTVWTSDTEAFF.

This clone was observed once. The chain links TRBV5-6 to TRBJ2-1; 12 positions agree with TRBD2. This CDR3 region has 16 residues. V lost 5 bases and J lost 3; bases outside the gene matches: 6. Germline CDR1 SGHDT, CDR2 YYEEEE. CDR3 sequence: CASRGETSGSYNEQFF. CDR3 nucleotide sequence: TGTGCCAGCAGGGGAGAGACTAGCGGGAGCTACAATGAGCAGTTCTTC.

In DNA form, the CDR3 reads TGTGCCAGTAGTATCCTCCCGGGGGCGGGTCAGCCCCAGCATTTT. Translated, it gives CASSILPGAGQPQHF. The chain has TRBV19 and TRBJ1-5; D is possibly TRBD1 (6 bases). Trimming pared 3 bases from V and 6 bases from J, leaving 15 bases between. Per germline, CDR1 LNHDA and CDR2 SQIVND (reference sequence). The CDR3 length is 15 residues. The full variable domain, in which reference TRBV19 and TRBJ1-5 provide the parts outside the CDR3, is DGGITQSPKYLFRKEGQNVTLSCEQNLNHDAMYWYRQDPGQGLRLIYYSQIVNDFQKGDIAEGYSVSREKKESFPLTVTSAQKNPTAFYLCASSILPGAGQPQHFGDGTRLSIL.